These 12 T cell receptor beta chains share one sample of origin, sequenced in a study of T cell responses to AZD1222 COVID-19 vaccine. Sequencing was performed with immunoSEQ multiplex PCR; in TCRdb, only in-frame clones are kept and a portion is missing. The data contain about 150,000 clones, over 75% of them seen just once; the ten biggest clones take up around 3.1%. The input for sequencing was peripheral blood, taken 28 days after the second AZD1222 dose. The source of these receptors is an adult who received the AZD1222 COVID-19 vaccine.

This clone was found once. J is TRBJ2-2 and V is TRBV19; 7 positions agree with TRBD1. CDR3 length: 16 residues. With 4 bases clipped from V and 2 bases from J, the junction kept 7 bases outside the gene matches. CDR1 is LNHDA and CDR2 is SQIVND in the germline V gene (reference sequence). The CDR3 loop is CASSTSGQINTGELFF. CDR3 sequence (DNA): TGTGCCAGTAGTACCTCGGGACAGATTAACACCGGGGAGCTGTTTTTT.

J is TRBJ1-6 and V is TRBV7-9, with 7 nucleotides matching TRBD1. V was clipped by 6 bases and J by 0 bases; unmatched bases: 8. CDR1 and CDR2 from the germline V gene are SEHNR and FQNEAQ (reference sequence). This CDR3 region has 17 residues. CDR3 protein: CASSLTGQSSYNSPLHF. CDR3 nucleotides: TGTGCCAGCAGTCTTACGGGACAGAGCTCCTATAATTCACCCCTCCACTTT.

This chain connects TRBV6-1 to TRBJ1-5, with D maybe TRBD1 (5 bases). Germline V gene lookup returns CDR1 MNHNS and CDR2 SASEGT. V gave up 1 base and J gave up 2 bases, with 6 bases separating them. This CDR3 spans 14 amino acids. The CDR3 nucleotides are TGTGCCAGCAGTGAAGTAGGGGGCAATCAGCCCCAGCATTTT. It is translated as CASSEVGGNQPQHF.

The CDR3 sequence: CASSPLVRSHEQYF. As DNA, the CDR3 is TGTGCCAGCAGCCCGCTAGTCCGGAGCCACGAGCAGTACTTC. This chain connects TRBV7-2 to TRBJ2-7; no firm D call. This CDR3 has 14 amino acids. Germline V lookup: CDR1 SGHTA, CDR2 FQGNSA. Trimming left V 5 bases short and J 5 bases short, with 16 bases between.

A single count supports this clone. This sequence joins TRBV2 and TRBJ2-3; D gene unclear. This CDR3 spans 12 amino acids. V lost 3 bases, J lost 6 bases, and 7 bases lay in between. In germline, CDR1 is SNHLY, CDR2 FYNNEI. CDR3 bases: TGTGCCAGCAGTGACGGCCTTGATACGCAGTATTTT. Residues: CASSDGLDTQYF. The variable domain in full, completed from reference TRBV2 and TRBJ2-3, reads EPEVTQTPSHQVTQMGQEVILRCVPISNHLYFYWYRQILGQKVEFLVSFYNNEISEKSEIFDDQFSVERPDGSNFTLKIRSTKLEDSAMYFCASSDGLDTQYFGPGTRLTVL.

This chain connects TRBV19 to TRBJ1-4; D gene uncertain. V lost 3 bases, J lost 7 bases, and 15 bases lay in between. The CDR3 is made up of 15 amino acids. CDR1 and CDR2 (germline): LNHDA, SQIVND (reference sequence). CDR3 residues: CASSMNPLGIEKLFF. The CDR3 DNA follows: TGTGCCAGTAGTATGAACCCCCTGGGAATTGAAAAACTGTTTTTT.

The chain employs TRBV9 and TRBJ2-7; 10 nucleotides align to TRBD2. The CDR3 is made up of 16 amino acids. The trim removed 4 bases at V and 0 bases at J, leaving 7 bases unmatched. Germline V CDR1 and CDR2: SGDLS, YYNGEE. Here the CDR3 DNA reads TGTGCCAGCAGCCCCCGGACTAGCGGTAGCTCCTACGAGCAGTACTTC. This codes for CASSPRTSGSSYEQYF.

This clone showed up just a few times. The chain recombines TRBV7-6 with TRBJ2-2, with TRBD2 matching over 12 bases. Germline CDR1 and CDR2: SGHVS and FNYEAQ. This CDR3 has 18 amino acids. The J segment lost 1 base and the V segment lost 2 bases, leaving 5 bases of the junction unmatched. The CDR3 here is CASSLSLAGGMNTGELFF. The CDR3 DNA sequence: TGTGCCAGCAGCTTATCACTAGCGGGAGGCATGAACACCGGGGAGCTGTTTTTT.

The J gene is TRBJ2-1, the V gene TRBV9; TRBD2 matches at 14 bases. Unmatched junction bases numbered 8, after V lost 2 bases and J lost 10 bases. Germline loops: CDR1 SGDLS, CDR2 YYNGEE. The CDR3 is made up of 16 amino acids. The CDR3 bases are TGTGCCAGCAGCGTTTCCTTGACTAGCGGGAGGGGGGAGCAGTTCTTC. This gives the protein CASSVSLTSGRGEQFF.

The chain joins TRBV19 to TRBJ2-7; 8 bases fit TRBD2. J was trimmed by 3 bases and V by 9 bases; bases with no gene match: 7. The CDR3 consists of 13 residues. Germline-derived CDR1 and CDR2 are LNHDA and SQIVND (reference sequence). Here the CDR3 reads CASAPGLVYEQYF. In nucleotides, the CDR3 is TGTGCCAGCGCACCGGGACTAGTCTACGAGCAGTACTTC.

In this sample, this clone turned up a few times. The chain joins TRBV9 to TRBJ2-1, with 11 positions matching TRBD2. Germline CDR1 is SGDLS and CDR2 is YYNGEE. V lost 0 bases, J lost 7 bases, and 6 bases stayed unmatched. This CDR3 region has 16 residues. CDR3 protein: CASSVASSGRGNEQFF. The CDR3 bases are TGTGCCAGCAGCGTAGCTAGTAGCGGGAGGGGGAATGAGCAGTTCTTC. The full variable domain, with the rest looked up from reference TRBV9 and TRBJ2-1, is DSGVTQTPKHLITATGQRVTLRCSPRSGDLSVYWYQQSLDQGLQFLIQYYNGEERAKGNILERFSAQQFPDLHSELNLSSLELGDSALYFCASSVASSGRGNEQFFGPGTRLTVL.

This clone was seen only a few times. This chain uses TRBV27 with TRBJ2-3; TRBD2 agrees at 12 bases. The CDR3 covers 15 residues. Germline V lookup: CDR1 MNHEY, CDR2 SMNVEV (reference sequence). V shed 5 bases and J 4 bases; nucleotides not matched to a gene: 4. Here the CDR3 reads CASSLGLAGSDTQYF. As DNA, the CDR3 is TGTGCCAGCAGTCTCGGACTAGCGGGATCAGATACGCAGTATTTT.